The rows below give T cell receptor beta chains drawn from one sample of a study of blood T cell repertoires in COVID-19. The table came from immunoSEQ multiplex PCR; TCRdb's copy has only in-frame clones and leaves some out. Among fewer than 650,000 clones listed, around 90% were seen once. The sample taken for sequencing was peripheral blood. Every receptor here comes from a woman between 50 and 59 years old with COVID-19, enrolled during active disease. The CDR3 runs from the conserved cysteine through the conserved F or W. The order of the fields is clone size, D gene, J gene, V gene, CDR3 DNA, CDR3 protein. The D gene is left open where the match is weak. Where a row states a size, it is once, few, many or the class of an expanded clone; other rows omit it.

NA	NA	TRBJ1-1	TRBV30	TGTGCCTGGAGTGTACGGGGCGGGATGACTGAAGCTTTCTTT	CAWSVRGGMTEAFF
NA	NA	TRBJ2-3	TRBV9	TGTGCCAGCAGCGTAGGGATCCTAGCTTCAGATACGCAGTATTTT	CASSVGILASDTQYF
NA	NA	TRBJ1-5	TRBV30	TGTGCCTGGAGTCCTTCCCGTTATAGCAATCAGCCCCAGCATTTT	CAWSPSRYSNQPQHF
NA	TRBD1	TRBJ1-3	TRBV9	TGTGCCAGCAGCGGGGGGACAGGGAGGTTCTCTGGAAACACCATATATTTT	CASSGGTGRFSGNTIYF
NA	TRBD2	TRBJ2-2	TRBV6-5	TGTGCCAGCAGGGGGGAGCGGGGGAACACCGGGGAGCTGTTTTTT	CASRGERGNTGELFF
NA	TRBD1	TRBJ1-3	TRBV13	TGTGCCAGCAGCCAAGGGACAGACTCTGGAAACACCATATATTTT	CASSQGTDSGNTIYF
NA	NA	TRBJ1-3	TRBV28	TGTGCCAGCAGGACTGGACAGATCTCTGGAAACACCATATATTTT	CASRTGQISGNTIYF
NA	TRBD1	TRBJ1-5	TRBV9	TGTGCCAGCAGCCCCAGTGGGGACAGTCGTTATCAGCCCCAGCATTTT	CASSPSGDSRYQPQHF
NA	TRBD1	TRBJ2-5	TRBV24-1	TGTGCCACCAGTGAGGGGACAGCGTCACGGGAGACCCAGTACTTC	CATSEGTASRETQYF
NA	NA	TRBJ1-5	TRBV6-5	TGTGCCACCAGCCCACAGGGTAGCAATCAGCCCCAGCATTTT	CATSPQGSNQPQHF
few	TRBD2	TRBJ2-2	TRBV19	TGTGCCAGTAGTATCCTCGGCGGGGGGAACACCGGGGAGCTGTTTTTT	CASSILGGGNTGELFF
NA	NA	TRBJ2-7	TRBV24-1	TGTGCCACCAGTGACAGGTATTCCTACGAGCAGTACTTC	CATSDRYSYEQYF
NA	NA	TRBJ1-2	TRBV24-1	TGTGCCACCAGTGATCCCTCGGGGCGGGAGGCGGACTCCTATGGCTACACCTTC	CATSDPSGREADSYGYTF
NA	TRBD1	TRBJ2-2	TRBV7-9	TGTGCCAGCAGCTCCCGACAGGGACCGAACACCGGGGAGCTGTTTTTT	CASSSRQGPNTGELFF
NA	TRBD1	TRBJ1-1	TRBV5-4	TGTGCCAGCATCAACCGTTGGGACAGCAACACTGAAGCTTTCTTT	CASINRWDSNTEAFF
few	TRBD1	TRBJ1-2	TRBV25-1	TGTGCCAGCAGTGAATATAGTTGGACAGGCGGCTACACCTTC	CASSEYSWTGGYTF
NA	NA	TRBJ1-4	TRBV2	TGTGCCAGGTCGGGGGGAACTAATGAAAAACTGTTTTTT	CARSGGTNEKLFF
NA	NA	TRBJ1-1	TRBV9	TGTGCCAGCAGCTCAACTTGGACAGTCCCCCTGTATGATGAAGCTTTCTTT	CASSSTWTVPLYDEAFF
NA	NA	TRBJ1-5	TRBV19	TGTGCCAGTAGTGGCAGCAATCAGCCCCAGCATTTT	CASSGSNQPQHF
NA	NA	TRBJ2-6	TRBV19	TGTGCCAGTAGTATTTTCGGAGGACAGAGCTCTGGGGCCAACGTCCTGACTTTC	CASSIFGGQSSGANVLTF
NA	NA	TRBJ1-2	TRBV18	TGTGCCAGCTCACCTTCCGGGGGAGTTAACTATGGCTACACCTTC	CASSPSGGVNYGYTF
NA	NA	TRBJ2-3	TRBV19	TGTGCCAGTAGCACCCTAACTAGCACAGATACGCAGTATTTT	CASSTLTSTDTQYF
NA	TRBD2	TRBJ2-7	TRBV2	TGTGCCAGCAGTAGAGACGGGGGGGCCTACGAGCAGTACTTC	CASSRDGGAYEQYF
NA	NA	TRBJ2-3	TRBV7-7	TGTGCCAGCAGCTCCACCGGGACTGAGGTAGATACGCAGTATTTT	CASSSTGTEVDTQYF
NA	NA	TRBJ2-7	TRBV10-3	TGTGCCATCAGTGACTCATTCCGGGGGGAGCAGTACTTC	CAISDSFRGEQYF
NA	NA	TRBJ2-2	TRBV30	TGTGCCTGGAGTGATATGCAGGGAAACACCGGGGAGCTGTTTTTT	CAWSDMQGNTGELFF
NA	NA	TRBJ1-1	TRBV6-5	TGTGCCAGCAGTTATGACATCGGGAACACTGAAGCTTTCTTT	CASSYDIGNTEAFF
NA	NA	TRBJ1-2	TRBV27	TGTGCCAGCAGTTTAGAAAGGGGGTTGGGAATCTATGGCTACACCTTC	CASSLERGLGIYGYTF
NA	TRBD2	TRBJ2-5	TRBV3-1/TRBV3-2	TGTGCCAGCAGCCAAACACTAGCGGGGGGACAAGAGACCCAGTACTTC	CASSQTLAGGQETQYF
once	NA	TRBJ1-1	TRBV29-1	TGCAGCGTCACCTGGGGGGGGGAAGGCACTGAAGCTTTCTTT	CSVTWGGEGTEAFF
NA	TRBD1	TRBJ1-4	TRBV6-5	TGTGCCAGCAGTTACGTCGGACAGGGCGGTGAAAAACTGTTTTTT	CASSYVGQGGEKLFF
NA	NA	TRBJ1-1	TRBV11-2	TGTGCCAGCAGCTTGATTGATAGCACTGAAGCTTTCTTT	CASSLIDSTEAFF
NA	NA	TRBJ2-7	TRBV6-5	TGTGCCAGCAGTTACTCACGCCTAGTGGTAAGCGAGCAGTACTTC	CASSYSRLVVSEQYF
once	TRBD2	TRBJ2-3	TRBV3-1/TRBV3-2	TGTGCCAGCAGCCAAGATCCTCCCCTTTGGGCGGGGGAAGATACGCAGTATTTT	CASSQDPPLWAGEDTQYF
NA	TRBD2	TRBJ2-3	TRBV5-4	TGTGCCAGCAGCTCTTCCTACGGACTAGAGGTGTCAGATACGCAGTATTTT	CASSSSYGLEVSDTQYF
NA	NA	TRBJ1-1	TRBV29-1	TGCAGCGTTGTACGATGGCAGGTCGGGAACACTGAAGCTTTCTTT	CSVVRWQVGNTEAFF
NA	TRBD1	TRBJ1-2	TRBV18	TGTGCCAGCTCCTCCATGGGACAGGGACATGGCTACACCTTC	CASSSMGQGHGYTF
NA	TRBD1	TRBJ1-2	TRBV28	TGTGCCAGCAGGGGACAGGGTGTCTATGGCTACACCTTC	CASRGQGVYGYTF
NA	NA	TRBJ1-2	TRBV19	TGTGCCAGTAGAATCGCAGGGACTCATAACTATGGCTACACCTTC	CASRIAGTHNYGYTF
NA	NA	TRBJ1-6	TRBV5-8	TGTGCCAGCAGCTTGGGACAGAATCTCCGTAATTCACCCCTCCACTTT	CASSLGQNLRNSPLHF
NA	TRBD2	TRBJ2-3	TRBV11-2	TGTGCCAGCAGCTTAGGGGGCGGGGGAACCGATACGCAGTATTTT	CASSLGGGGTDTQYF
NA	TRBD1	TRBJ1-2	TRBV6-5	TGTGCCAGCAGTTACAGGGGGACAGGGGGCCGGGGCTACACCTTC	CASSYRGTGGRGYTF
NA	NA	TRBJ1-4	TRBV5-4	TGTGCCAGCAGCTTGGCGGGGGTCAGGACTAATGAAAAACTGTTTTTT	CASSLAGVRTNEKLFF
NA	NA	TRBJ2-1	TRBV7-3	TGTGCCAGCAGCTTAGCTGCGGATGAGCAGTTCTTC	CASSLAADEQFF
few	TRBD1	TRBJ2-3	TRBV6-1	TGTGCCAGCAGTGCTAGAGGGACAGGTGGAACAGATACGCAGTATTTT	CASSARGTGGTDTQYF
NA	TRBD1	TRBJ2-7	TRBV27	TGTGCCAGCAGTCCCGGACAGGGGGGCTACGAGCAGTACTTC	CASSPGQGGYEQYF